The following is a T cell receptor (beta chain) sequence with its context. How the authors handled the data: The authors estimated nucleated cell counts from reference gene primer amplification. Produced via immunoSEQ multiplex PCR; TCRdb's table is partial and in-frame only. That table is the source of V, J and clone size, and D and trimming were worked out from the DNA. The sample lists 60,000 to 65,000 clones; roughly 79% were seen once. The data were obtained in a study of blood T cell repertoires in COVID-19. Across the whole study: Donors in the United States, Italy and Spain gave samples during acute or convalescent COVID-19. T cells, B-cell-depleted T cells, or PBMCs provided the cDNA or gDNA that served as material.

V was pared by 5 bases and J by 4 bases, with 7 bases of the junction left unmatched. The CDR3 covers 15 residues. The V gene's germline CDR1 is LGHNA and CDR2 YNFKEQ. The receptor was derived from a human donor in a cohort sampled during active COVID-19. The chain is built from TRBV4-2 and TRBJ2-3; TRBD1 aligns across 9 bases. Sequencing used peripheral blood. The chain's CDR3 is CASSWTGEGADTQYF. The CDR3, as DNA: TGTGCCAGCAGCTGGACAGGGGAGGGGGCAGATACGCAGTATTTT.